The 2 T cell receptor beta chains given below trace back to one sample, sequenced in a study of cytomegalovirus exposure and HLA in healthy donors. Vbeta (60) and Jbeta (13) primers were used in the PCR. Profiling relied on immunoSEQ multiplex PCR, and the TCRdb table lists in-frame clones only, not all of them. Of about 200,000 clones listed, roughly 12% are singletons. The sample taken for sequencing was PBMCs. These TCRs come from a man aged 50 to 60 in good health and CMV-seropositive.

This clone was counted between two and nine times. The chain links TRBV5-1 to TRBJ2-6; 11 bases map to TRBD1. This CDR3 is 16 amino acids long. The V gene's germline CDR1 is SGHRS and CDR2 YFSETQ. V shed 7 bases, J shed 1 base, and the junction held 4 bases outside the gene matches. CDR3 DNA: TGCGCCAGCGGGACAGGGGGGGGTTCTGGGGCCAACGTCCTGACTTTC. Translating gives CASGTGGGSGANVLTF. Drawing the rest from reference TRBV5-1 and TRBJ2-6, the complete variable domain is KAGVTQTPRYLIKTRGQQVTLSCSPISGHRSVSWYQQTPGQGLQFLFEYFSETQRNKGNFPGRFSGRQFSNSRSEMNVSTLELGDSALYLCASGTGGGSGANVLTFGAGSRLTVL.

The gene calls are TRBV28 and TRBJ2-3; 7 nucleotides match TRBD2. CDR3 length: 15 amino acids. Germline V gene data show CDR1 as MDHEN and CDR2 as SYDVKM. J gave up 7 bases and V 4 bases, and 11 bases lay outside the gene matches. CDR3 sequence: CASSSIDGTKHTQYF. In nucleotides, the CDR3 is TGTGCCAGCAGTTCGATAGACGGGACTAAACATACGCAGTATTTT.